The clone carrying this TCR beta chain has a handful of counts. The data originate from a study of naive and memory T cell subsets. Germline lookup yields CDR1 DFQATT and CDR2 SNEGSKA (reference sequence). The CDR3 length is 12 residues. Two oligonucleotides, mixed equimolar, formed the beta constant-region primer covering TRBC1 and TRBC2. TCRdb re-called the UMI-ligation and nested PCR reads with MiXCR, one entry per CDR3 protein. Here the sample spans about 85,000 distinct CDR3 sequences, over 10% being singletons. The chain recombines TRBV20-1 with TRBJ1-6, with D possibly matching TRBD1 (5 bases). This TCR was sampled from a human donor in good health. The sequenced sample was central memory CD4+ T cells from blood. CDR3 coding DNA: TGCACCGTGGGACGGCATAATTCACCCCTCCACTTT. Protein: CTVGRHNSPLHF.